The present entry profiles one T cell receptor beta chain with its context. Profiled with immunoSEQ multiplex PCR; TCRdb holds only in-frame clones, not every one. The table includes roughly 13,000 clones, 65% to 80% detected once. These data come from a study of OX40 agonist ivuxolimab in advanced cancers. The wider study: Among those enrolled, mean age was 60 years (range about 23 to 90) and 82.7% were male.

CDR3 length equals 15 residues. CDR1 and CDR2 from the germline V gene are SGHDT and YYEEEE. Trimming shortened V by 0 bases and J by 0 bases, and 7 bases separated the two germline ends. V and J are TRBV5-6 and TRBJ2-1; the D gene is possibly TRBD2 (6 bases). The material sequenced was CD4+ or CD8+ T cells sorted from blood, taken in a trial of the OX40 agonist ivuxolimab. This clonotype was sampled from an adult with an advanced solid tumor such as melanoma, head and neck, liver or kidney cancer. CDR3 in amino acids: CASSLGTNSYNEQFF. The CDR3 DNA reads TGTGCCAGCAGCTTGGGGACTAACTCCTACAATGAGCAGTTCTTC.